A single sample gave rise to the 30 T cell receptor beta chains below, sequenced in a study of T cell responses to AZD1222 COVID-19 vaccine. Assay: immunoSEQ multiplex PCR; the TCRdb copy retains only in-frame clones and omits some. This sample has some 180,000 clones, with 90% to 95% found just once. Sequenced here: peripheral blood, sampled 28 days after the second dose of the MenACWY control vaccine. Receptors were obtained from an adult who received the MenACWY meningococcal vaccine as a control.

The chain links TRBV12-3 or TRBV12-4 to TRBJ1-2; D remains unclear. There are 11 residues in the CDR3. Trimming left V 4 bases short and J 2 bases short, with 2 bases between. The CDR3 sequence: CASSSNYGYTF. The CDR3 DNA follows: TGTGCCAGCAGTTCGAACTATGGCTACACCTTC.

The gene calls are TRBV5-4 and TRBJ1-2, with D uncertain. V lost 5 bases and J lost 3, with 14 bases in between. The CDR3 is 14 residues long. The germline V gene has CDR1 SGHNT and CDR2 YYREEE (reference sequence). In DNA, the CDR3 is TGTGCCAGCAGTCTAAGAGGGTTCCACTATGGCTACACCTTC. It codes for CASSLRGFHYGYTF.

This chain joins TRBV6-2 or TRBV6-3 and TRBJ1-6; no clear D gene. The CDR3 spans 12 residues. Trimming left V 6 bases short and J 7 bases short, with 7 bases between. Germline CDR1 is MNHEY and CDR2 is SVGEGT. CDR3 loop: CASSLENSPLHF. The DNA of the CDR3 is TGTGCCAGCAGCCTCGAGAATTCACCCCTCCACTTT.

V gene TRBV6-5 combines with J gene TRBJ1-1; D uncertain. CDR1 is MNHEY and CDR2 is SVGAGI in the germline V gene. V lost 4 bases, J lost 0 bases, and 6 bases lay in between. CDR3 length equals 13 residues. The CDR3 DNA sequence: TGTGCCAGCAGTTGGAGCTTGAACACTGAAGCTTTCTTT. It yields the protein CASSWSLNTEAFF.

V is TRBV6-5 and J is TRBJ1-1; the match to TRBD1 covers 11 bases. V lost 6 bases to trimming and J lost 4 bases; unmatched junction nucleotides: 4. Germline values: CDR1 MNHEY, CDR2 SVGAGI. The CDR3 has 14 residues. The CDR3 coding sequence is TGTGCCAGCAGCGGACAGGGGGCTGGCACTGAAGCTTTCTTT. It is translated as CASSGQGAGTEAFF.

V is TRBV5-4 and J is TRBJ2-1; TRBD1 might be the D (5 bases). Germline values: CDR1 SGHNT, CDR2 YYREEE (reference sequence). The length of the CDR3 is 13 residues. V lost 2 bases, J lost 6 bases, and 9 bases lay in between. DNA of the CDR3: TGTGCCAGCAGCTTCCAGGGAATCAATGAGCAGTTCTTC. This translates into CASSFQGINEQFF.

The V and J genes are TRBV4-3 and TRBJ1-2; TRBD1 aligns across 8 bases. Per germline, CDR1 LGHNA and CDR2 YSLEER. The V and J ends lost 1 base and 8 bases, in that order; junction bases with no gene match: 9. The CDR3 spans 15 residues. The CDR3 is CASSQVDRGSWGYTF. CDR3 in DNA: TGCGCCAGCAGCCAAGTAGACAGGGGATCCTGGGGCTACACCTTC.

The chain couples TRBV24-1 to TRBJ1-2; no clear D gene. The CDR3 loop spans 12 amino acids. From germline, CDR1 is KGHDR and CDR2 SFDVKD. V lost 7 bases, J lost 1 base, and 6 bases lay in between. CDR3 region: CATSSNNYGYTF. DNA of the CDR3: TGTGCCACCAGCAGCAATAACTATGGCTACACCTTC.

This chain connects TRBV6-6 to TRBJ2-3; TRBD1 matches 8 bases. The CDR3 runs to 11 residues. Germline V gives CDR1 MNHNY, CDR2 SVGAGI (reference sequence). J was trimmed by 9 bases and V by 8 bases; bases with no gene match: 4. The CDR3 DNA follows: TGTGCCAGCTCAGGGGGCGAAACGCAGTATTTT. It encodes CASSGGETQYF.

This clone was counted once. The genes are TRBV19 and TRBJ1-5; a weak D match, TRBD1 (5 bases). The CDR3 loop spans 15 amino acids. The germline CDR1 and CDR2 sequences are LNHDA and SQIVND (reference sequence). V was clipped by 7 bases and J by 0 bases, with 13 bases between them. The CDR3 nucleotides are TGTGCCAGTACGCAGGGACTCTATAGCAATCAGCCCCAGCATTTT. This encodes CASTQGLYSNQPQHF.

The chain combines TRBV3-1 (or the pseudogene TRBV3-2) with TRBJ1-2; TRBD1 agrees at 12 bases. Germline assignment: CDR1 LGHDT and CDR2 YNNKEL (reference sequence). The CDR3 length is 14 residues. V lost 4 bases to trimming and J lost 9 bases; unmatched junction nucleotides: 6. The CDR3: CASSPPGTGGSYTF. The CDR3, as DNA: TGTGCCAGCAGCCCTCCCGGGACAGGGGGCAGCTACACCTTC.

CDR3: CASSRDAVQPQHF. The CDR3 DNA follows: TGTGCCAGCAGCCGGGACGCCGTTCAGCCCCAGCATTTT. The chain combines TRBV6-5 with TRBJ1-5; D is possibly TRBD1 (5 bases). The germline V and J ends were trimmed by 6 bases and 6 bases, with 12 bases remaining between them. Germline CDR1 reads MNHEY; CDR2 reads SVGAGI. The CDR3 loop spans 13 amino acids.

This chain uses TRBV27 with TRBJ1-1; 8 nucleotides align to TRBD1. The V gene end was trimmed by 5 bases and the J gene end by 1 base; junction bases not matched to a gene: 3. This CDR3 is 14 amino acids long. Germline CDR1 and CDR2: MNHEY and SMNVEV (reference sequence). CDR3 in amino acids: CASSPGQANTEAFF. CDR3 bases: TGTGCCAGCAGTCCGGGACAGGCGAACACTGAAGCTTTCTTT.

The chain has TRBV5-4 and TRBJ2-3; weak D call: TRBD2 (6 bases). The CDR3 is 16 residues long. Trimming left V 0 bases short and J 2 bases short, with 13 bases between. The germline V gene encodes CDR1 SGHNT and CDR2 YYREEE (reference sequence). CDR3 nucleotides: TGTGCCAGCAGCTTGGTCGGTGGGGAGGACACAGATACGCAGTATTTT. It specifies CASSLVGGEDTDTQYF.

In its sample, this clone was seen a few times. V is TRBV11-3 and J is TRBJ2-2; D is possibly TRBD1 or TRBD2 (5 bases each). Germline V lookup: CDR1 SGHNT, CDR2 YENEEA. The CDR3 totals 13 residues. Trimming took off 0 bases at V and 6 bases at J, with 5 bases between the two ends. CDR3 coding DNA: TGTGCCAGCAGCTTAGAGGGGGCCGGGGAGCTGTTTTTT. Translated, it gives CASSLEGAGELFF.

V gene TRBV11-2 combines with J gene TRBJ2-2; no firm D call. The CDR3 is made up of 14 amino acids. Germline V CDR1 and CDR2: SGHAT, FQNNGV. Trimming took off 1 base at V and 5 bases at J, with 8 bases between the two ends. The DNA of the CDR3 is TGTGCCAGCAGCTTAGGCCGGTGGACCGGGGAGCTGTTTTTT. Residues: CASSLGRWTGELFF.

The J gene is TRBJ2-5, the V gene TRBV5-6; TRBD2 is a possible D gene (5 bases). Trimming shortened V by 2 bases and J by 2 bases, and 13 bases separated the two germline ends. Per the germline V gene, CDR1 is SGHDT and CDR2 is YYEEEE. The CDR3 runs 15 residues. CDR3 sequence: CASSLEAALQETQYF. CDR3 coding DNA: TGTGCCAGCAGCTTAGAAGCGGCCCTACAAGAGACCCAGTACTTC.

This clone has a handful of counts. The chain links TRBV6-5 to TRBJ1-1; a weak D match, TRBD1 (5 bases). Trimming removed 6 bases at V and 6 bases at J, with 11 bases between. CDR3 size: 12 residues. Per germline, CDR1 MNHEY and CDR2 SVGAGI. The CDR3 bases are TGTGCCAGCAGGGGCAGGGCGGCTGAAGCTTTCTTT. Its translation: CASRGRAAEAFF.

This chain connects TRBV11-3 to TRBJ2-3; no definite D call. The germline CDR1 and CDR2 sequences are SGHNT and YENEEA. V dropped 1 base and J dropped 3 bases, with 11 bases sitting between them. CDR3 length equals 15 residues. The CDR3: CASSLGSPPTDTQYF. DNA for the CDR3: TGTGCCAGCAGCTTAGGAAGTCCCCCTACAGATACGCAGTATTTT. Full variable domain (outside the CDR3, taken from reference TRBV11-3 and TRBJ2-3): EAGVVQSPRYKIIEKKQPVAFWCNPISGHNTLYWYLQNLGQGPELLIRYENEEAVDDSQLPKDRFSAERLKGVDSTLKIQPAELGDSAVYLCASSLGSPPTDTQYFGPGTRLTVL.

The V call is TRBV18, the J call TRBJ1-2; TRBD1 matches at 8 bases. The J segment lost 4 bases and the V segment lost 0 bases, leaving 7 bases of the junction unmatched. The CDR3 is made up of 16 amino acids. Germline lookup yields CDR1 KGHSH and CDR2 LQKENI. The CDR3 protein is CASSPPTGDTSYGYTF. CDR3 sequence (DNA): TGTGCCAGCTCACCACCGACAGGGGACACTTCCTATGGCTACACCTTC.

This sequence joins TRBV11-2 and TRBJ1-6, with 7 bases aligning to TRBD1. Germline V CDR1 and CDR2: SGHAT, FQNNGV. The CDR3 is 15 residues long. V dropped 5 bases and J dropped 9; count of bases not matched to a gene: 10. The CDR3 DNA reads TGTGCCAGCAGCCCATCAGGGGGGAGGGGTTCACCCCTCCACTTT. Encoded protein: CASSPSGGRGSPLHF.

Written as DNA, the CDR3 is TGTGCCAGCAGTTCGACAGGGGCCTATGGCTACACCTTC. Protein: CASSSTGAYGYTF. The V call is TRBV6-5, the J call TRBJ1-2, with 8 positions matching TRBD1. V lost 4 bases, J lost 4 bases, and 2 bases stayed unmatched. Germline V CDR1 and CDR2: MNHEY, SVGAGI. The CDR3 runs to 13 residues.

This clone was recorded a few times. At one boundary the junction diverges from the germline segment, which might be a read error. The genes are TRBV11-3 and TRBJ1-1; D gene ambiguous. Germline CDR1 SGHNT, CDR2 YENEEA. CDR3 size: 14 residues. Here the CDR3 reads CASSVDGPNTEAFF. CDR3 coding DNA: TGTGCCAGCAGCGTAGACGGGCCGAACACTGAAGCTTTCTTT.

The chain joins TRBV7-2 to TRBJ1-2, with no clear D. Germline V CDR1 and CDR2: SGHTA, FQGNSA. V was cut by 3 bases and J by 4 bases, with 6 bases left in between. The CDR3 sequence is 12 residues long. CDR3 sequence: CASSFLAYGYTF. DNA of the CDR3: TGTGCCAGCAGCTTTCTTGCCTATGGCTACACCTTC.

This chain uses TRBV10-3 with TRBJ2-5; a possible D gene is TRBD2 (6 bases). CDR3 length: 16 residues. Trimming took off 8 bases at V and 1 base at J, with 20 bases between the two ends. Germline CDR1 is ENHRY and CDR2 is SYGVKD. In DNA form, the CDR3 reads TGTGCCATCTCTGGGGCTCGAAGCGGGCCCCAAGAGACCCAGTACTTC. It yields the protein CAISGARSGPQETQYF.

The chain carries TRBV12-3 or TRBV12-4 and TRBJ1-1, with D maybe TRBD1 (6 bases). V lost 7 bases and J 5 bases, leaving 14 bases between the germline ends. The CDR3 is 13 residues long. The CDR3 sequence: CASTWGGGTEAFF. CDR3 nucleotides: TGTGCCAGCACCTGGGGGGGCGGGACTGAAGCTTTCTTT.

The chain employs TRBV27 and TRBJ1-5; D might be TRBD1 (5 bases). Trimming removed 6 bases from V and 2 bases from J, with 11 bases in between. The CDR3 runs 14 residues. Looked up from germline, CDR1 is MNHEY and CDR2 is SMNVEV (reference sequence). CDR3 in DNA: TGTGCCAGCAGCTATGGACAAGGCAATCAGCCCCAGCATTTT. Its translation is CASSYGQGNQPQHF.

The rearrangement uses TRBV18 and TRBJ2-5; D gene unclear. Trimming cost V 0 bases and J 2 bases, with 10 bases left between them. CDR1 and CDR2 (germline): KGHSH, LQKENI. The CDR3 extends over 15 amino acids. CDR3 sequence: CASSPPGGLQETQYF. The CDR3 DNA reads TGTGCCAGCTCACCACCAGGTGGGCTTCAAGAGACCCAGTACTTC.

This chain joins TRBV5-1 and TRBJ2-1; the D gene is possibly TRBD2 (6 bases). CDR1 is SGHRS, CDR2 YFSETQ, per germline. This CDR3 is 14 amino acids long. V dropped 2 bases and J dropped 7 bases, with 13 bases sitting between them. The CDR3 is CASSFGGAENEQFF. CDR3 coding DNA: TGCGCCAGCAGCTTCGGAGGGGCTGAGAATGAGCAGTTCTTC.

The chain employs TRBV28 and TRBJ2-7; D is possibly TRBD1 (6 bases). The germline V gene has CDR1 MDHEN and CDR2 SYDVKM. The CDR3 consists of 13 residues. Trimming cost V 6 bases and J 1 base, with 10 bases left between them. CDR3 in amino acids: CASRQTGSYEQYF. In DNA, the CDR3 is TGTGCCAGCAGACAAACAGGGTCCTACGAGCAGTACTTC.